This entry concerns a single T cell receptor (beta chain). Its antigen is not known. This CDR3 is also generated by other DNA sequences in the sample. The sample is drawn from a study of OX40 agonist ivuxolimab in advanced cancers. At the level of the study: In this cohort, patients received ivuxolimab, an agonistic anti-OX40 (CD134) antibody.

The CDR3 runs to 17 residues. Germline values: CDR1 MGHRA, CDR2 YSYEKL. V dropped 10 bases and J dropped 4; count of bases not matched to a gene: 19. This table comes from immunoSEQ multiplex PCR, and its TCRdb copy is limited to in-frame clones, with some not included. Altogether tens of thousands of clones are present, roughly 81% being singletons, with the ten largest covering roughly 1.5%. Findings and caveats of the study: In CD8+ T cells, expanded clones were on average more numerous than in CD4+.

This sample comprised CD4+ or CD8+ T cells sorted from blood, obtained in a trial of the OX40 agonist ivuxolimab. V gene TRBV4-1 combines with J gene TRBJ2-1, with TRBD2 identical over 7 bases. This sequence was found in an adult with an advanced solid tumor such as melanoma, head and neck, liver or kidney cancer. This CDR3 is CATSDLLGRERYNEQFF. Written as DNA, the CDR3 is TGCGCCACATCCGACCTGCTCGGGCGGGAGAGGTACAATGAGCAGTTCTTC.